Sequencing of this TCR beta chain was carried out in a study of blood T cell repertoires in COVID-19. Overall study context: COVID-19 samples from acute and convalescent phases originated in the United States, Italy and Spain. From T cells, B-cell-depleted T cells, or PBMCs came the material, which was cDNA or gDNA.

In the study's own analysis: Amplification with reference gene primers provided the estimates of nucleated cell counts. Data came from immunoSEQ multiplex PCR; TCRdb stores just in-frame clones and leaves some out. V and J calls and clone size are given by that table; D and trimming were obtained from the DNA. This table holds a few hundred thousand clones, approximately 80% found once. In germline, CDR1 is MGHDK, CDR2 SYGVNS. The ends lost 2 bases at V and 12 bases at J; junction bases unmatched: 12. The length of the CDR3 is 15 residues. This chain connects TRBV25-1 to TRBJ2-1; 8 bases are shared with TRBD1. Sequenced sample: peripheral blood. This clonotype was obtained from a woman aged 40-49 years who had recovered from COVID-19. As DNA, the CDR3 is TGTGCCAGCAGTGAAATTCAGGGGGCCGGCGAAGGGCAGTTCTTC. It specifies CASSEIQGAGEGQFF. Full variable domain (missing parts from reference TRBV25-1 and TRBJ2-1): EADIYQTPRYLVIGTGKKITLECSQTMGHDKMYWYQQDPGMELHLIHYSYGVNSTEKGDLSSESTVSRIRTEHFPLTLESARPSHTSQYLCASSEIQGAGEGQFFGPGTRLTVL.